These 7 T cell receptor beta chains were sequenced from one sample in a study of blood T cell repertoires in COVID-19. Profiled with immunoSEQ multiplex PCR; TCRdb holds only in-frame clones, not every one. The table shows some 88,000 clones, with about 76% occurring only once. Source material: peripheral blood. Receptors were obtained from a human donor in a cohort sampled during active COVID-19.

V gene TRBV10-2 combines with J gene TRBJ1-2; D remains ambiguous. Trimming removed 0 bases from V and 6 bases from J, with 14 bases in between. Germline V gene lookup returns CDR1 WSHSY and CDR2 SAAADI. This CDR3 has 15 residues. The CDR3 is CASSESTPGEDGYTF. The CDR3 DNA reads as TGCGCCAGCAGTGAGTCGACTCCTGGTGAGGATGGCTACACCTTC.

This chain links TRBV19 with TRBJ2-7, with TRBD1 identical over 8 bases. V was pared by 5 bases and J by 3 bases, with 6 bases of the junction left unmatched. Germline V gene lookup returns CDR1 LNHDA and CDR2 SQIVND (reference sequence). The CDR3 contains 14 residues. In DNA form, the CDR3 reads TGTGCCAGTAGTCCGGCCGACAGGGGCTACGAGCAGTACTTC. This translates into CASSPADRGYEQYF.

The CDR3, as DNA: TGTGCCAGCAGCTCCCTTCCCTCTAGCGGGAGCTACGAGCAGTACTTC. Translation: CASSSLPSSGSYEQYF. V usage is TRBV7-9 and J usage is TRBJ2-7, with 10 bases fitting TRBD2. Trimming cost V 4 bases and J 3 bases; bases outside gene matches: 9. This CDR3 is 16 amino acids long. The germline V gene encodes CDR1 SEHNR and CDR2 FQNEAQ (reference sequence).

CDR3 protein: CASSEAGGTGDEKLFF. The CDR3 coding sequence is TGTGCCAGCAGTGAAGCGGGGGGGACAGGGGATGAAAAACTGTTTTTT. The chain links TRBV6-1 to TRBJ1-4, with 10 bases lining up with TRBD1. CDR1 MNHNS and CDR2 SASEGT come from the germline V gene. Trimming at V came to 0 bases and at J to 6 bases, leaving 4 bases not matched to a gene. The CDR3 runs to 16 residues.

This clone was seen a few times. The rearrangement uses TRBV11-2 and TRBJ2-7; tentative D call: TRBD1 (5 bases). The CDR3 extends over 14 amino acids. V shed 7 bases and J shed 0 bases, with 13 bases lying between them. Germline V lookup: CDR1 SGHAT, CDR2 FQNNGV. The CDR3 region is CASTRQTSSYEQYF. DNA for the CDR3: TGTGCCAGCACCAGACAGACCAGCTCCTACGAGCAGTACTTC.

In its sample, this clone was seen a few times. The CDR3 is CASSLRSGSYNEQFF. The CDR3 DNA follows: TGTGCCAGCAGCTTACGATCGGGCTCCTACAATGAGCAGTTCTTC. This chain joins TRBV11-3 and TRBJ2-1; D gene ambiguous. Germline CDR1 is SGHNT and CDR2 is YENEEA. This CDR3 has 15 amino acids. V gave up 2 bases and J gave up 0 bases, with 8 bases separating them.

For the CDR3, the DNA is TGTGCCAGCTCACGGGAGGGCTCAGGGTACGAGCAGTACTTC. Translating it yields CASSREGSGYEQYF. This sequence joins TRBV18 and TRBJ2-7; 7 bases match TRBD2. Germline CDR1 and CDR2: KGHSH and LQKENI. V was clipped by 4 bases and J by 4 bases; unmatched bases: 7. This CDR3 spans 14 amino acids.